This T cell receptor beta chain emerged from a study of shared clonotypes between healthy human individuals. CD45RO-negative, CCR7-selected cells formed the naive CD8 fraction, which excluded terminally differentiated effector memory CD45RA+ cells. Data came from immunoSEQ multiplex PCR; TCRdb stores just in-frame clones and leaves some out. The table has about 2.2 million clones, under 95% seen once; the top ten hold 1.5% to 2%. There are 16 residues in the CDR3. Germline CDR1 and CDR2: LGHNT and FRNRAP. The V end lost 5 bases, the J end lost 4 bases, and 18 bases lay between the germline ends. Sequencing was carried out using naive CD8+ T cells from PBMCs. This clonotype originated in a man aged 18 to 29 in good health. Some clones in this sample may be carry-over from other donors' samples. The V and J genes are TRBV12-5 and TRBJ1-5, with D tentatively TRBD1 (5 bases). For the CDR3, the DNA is TGTGCTAGTGGTCGACAGTTTTGGAGACTGAATCAGCCCCAGCATTTT. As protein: CASGRQFWRLNQPQHF.